This TCR beta chain was recovered during a study of cytomegalovirus exposure and HLA in healthy donors. This clone has a single count. Its antigen remains unknown. Study-wide results and limits: The productive fraction for most TCR beta V segments was about 90% or about 30% in an earlier analysis. Likely technical artifact: a cluster of highly shared sequence variants.

13 Jbeta primers and 60 Vbeta primers were used for the PCR. Generated by immunoSEQ multiplex PCR, the TCRdb table keeps only in-frame clones and is missing some. The data show roughly 130,000 clones, about 63% seen once. V was trimmed by 1 base and J by 3 bases, leaving 6 bases between them. Germline CDR1 reads SEHNR; CDR2 reads FQNEAQ (reference sequence). The CDR3 spans 13 residues. The specimen sequenced was PBMCs. The genes are TRBV7-9 and TRBJ1-1; D not certain. The sequence derives from a man younger than 45 in good health and CMV-seropositive. The chain's CDR3 is CASSLGTYTEAFF. The CDR3 nucleotides are TGTGCCAGCAGCTTAGGGACTTACACTGAAGCTTTCTTT. Full variable domain (remainder filled in from reference TRBV7-9 and TRBJ1-1): DTGVSQNPRHKITKRGQNVTFRCDPISEHNRLYWYRQTLGQGPEFLTYFQNEAQLEKSRLLSDRFSAERPKGSFSTLEIQRTEQGDSAMYLCASSLGTYTEAFFGQGTRLTVV.